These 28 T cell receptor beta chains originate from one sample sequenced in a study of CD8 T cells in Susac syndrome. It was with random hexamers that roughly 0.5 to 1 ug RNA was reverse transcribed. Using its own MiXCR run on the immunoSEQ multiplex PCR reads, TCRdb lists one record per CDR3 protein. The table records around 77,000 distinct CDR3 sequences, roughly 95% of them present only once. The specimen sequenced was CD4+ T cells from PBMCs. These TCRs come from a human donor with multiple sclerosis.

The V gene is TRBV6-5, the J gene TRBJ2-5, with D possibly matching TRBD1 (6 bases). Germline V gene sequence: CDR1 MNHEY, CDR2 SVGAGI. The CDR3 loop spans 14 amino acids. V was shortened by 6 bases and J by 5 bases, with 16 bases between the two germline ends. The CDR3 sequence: CASRPVGGAETQYF. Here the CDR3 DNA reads TGTGCCAGCAGACCCGTTGGGGGCGCGGAGACCCAGTACTTC.

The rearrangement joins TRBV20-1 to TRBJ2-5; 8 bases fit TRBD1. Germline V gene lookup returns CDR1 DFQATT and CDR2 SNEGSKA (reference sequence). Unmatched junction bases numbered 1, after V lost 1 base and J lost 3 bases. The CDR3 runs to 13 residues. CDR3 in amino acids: CSARVTGEETQYF. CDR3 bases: TGCAGTGCTAGAGTGACAGGGGAAGAGACCCAGTACTTC.

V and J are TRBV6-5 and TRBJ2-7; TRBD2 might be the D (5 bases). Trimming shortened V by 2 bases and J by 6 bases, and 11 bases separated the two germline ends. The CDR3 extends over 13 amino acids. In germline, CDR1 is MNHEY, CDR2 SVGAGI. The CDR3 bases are TGTGCCAGCAGTTACGACTACTTCGGCGAGCAGTACTTC. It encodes CASSYDYFGEQYF.

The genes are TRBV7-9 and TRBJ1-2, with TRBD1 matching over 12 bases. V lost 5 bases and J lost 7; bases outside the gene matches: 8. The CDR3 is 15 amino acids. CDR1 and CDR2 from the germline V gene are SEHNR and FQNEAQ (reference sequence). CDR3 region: CASSPPGQGARGYTF. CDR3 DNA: TGTGCCAGCAGCCCGCCGGGACAGGGGGCTCGTGGCTACACCTTC.

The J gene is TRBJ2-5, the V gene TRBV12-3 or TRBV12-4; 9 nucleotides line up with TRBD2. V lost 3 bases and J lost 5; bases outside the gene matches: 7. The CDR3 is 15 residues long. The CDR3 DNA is TGTGCCAGCAGTTTTGGCGGGGGGGCCGGTGAGACCCAGTACTTC. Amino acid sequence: CASSFGGGAGETQYF.

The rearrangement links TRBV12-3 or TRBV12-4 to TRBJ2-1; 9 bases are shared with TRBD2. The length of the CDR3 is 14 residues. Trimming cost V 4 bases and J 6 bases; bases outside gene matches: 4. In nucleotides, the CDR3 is TGTGCCAGCAGTTGGGCGCGGGGGGGCAATGAGCAGTTCTTC. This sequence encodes CASSWARGGNEQFF.

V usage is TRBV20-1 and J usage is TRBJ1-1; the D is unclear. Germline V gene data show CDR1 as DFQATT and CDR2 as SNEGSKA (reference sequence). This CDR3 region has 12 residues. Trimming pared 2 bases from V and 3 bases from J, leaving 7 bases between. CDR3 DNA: TGCAGTGCTAGAAGGCCGGACACTGAAGCTTTCTTT. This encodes CSARRPDTEAFF.

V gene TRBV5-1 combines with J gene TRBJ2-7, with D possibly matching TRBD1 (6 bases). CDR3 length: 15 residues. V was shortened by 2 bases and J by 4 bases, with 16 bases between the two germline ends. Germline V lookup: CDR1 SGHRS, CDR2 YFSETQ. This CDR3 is CASSLTSQGPYEQYF. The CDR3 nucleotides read TGCGCCAGCAGCTTAACTTCACAGGGCCCGTACGAGCAGTACTTC.

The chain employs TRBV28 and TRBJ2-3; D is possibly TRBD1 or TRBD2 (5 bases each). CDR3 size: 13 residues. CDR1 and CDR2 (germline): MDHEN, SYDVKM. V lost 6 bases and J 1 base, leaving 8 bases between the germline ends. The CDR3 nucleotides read TGTGCCAGCAGCCGGGACGGCACAGATACGCAGTATTTT. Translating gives CASSRDGTDTQYF.

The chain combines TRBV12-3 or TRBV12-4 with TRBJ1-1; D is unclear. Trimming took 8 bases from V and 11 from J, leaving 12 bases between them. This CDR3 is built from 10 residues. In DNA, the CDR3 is TGTGCCAGCGGAACAGAAGGGGCTTTCTTT. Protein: CASGTEGAFF.

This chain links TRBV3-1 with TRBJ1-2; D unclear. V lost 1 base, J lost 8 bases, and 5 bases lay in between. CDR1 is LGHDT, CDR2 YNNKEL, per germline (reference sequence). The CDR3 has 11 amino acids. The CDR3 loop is CASSQVGGYTF. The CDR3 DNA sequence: TGTGCCAGCAGCCAAGTGGGCGGCTACACCTTC. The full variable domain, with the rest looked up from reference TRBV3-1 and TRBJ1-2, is DTAVSQTPKYLVTQMGNDKSIKCEQNLGHDTMYWYKQDSKKFLKIMFSYNNKELIINETVPNRFSPKSPDKAHLNLHINSLELGDSAVYFCASSQVGGYTFGSGTRLTVV.

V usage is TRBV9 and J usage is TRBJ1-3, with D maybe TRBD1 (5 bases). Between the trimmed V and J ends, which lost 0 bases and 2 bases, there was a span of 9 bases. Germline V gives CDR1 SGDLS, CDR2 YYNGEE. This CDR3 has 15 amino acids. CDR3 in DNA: TGTGCCAGCAGCGTAGAGGGGAATCCTGGAAACACCATATATTTT. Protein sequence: CASSVEGNPGNTIYF.

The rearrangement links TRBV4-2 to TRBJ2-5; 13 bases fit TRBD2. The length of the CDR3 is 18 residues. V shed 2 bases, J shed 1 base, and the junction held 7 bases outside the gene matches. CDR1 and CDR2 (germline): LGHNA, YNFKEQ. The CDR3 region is CASSQLSGTSGIQETQYF. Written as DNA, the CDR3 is TGTGCCAGCAGCCAACTCTCCGGGACTAGCGGGATCCAAGAGACCCAGTACTTC.

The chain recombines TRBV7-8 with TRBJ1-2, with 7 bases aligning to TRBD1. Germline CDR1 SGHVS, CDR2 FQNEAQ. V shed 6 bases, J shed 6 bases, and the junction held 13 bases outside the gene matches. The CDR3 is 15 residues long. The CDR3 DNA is TGTGCCAGCAGTGATACCGAGACAGGGTCCAATGGCTACACCTTC. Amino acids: CASSDTETGSNGYTF.

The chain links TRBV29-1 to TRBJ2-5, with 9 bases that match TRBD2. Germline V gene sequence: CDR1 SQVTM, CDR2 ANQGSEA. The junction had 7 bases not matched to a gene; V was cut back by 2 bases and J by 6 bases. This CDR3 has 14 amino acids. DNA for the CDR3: TGCAGCGTTGAATTCCTAGCGGGGTTGAAGACCCAGTACTTC. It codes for CSVEFLAGLKTQYF. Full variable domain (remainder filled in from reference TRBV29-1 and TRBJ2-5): SAVISQKPSRDICQRGTSLTIQCQVDSQVTMMFWYRQQPGQSLTLIATANQGSEATYESGFVIDKFPISRPNLTFSTLTVSNMSPEDSSIYLCSVEFLAGLKTQYFGPGTRLLVL.

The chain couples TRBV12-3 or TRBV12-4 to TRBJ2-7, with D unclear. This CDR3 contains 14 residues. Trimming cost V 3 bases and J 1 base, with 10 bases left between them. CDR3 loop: CASSFSGLSYEQYF. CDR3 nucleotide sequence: TGTGCCAGCAGTTTTAGTGGCTTATCCTACGAGCAGTACTTC.

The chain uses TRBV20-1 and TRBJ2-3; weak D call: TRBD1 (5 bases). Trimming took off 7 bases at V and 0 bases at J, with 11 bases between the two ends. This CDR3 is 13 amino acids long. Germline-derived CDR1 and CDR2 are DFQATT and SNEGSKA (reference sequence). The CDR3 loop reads CSEQGSSTDTQYF. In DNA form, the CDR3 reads TGCAGTGAGCAGGGTTCTAGCACAGATACGCAGTATTTT.

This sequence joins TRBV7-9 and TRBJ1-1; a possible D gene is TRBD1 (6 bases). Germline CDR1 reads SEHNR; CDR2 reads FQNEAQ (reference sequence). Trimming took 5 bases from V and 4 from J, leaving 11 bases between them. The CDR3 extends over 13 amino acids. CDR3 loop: CASSKSRGTEAFF. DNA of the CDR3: TGTGCCAGCAGCAAATCCAGGGGCACTGAAGCTTTCTTT. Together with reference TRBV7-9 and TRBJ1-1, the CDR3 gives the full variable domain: DTGVSQNPRHKITKRGQNVTFRCDPISEHNRLYWYRQTLGQGPEFLTYFQNEAQLEKSRLLSDRFSAERPKGSFSTLEIQRTEQGDSAMYLCASSKSRGTEAFFGQGTRLTVV.

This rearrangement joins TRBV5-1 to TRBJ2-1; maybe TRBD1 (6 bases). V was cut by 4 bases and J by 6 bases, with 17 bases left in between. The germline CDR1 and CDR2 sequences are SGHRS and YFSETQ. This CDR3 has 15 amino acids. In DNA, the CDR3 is TGCGCCAGCAGCCAATACAGGGATTCGATCAATGAGCAGTTCTTC. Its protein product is CASSQYRDSINEQFF.

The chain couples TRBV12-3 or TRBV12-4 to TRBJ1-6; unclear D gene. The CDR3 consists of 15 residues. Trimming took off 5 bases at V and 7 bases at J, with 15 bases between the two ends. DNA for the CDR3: TGTGCCAGCAGTACCCTACAAGGGCTAAATTCACCCCTCCACTTT. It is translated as CASSTLQGLNSPLHF.

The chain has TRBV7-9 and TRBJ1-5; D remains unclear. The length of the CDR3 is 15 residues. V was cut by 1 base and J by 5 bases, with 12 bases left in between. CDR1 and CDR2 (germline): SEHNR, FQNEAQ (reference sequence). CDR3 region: CASSLEGGGDQPQHF. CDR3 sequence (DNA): TGTGCCAGCAGCTTAGAGGGTGGCGGGGATCAGCCCCAGCATTTT.

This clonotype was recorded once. CDR3 nucleotides: TGTGCCAGTAAGACTAGCAACTACAATGAGCAGTTCTTC. Protein sequence: CASKTSNYNEQFF. This rearrangement joins TRBV12-3 or TRBV12-4 to TRBJ2-1, with 7 bases aligning to TRBD2. The CDR3 runs 13 residues. V shed 9 bases and J 3 bases; nucleotides not matched to a gene: 5.

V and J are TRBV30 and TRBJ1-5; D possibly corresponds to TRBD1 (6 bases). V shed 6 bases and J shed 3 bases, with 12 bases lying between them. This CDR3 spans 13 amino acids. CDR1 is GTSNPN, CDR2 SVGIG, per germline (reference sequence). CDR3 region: CACVGGDNQPQHF. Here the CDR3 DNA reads TGTGCCTGCGTTGGGGGCGACAATCAGCCCCAGCATTTT.

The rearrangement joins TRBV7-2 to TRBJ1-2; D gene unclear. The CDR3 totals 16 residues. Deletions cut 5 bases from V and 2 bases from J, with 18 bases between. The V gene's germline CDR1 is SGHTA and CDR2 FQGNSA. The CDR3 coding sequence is TGTGCCAGCAGCCCCCAAGGGTTATCCGTGAACTATGGCTACACCTTC. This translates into CASSPQGLSVNYGYTF.

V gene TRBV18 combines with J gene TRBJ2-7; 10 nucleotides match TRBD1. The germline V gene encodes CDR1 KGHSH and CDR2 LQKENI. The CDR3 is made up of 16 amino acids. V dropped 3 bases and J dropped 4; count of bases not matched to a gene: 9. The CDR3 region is CASSPLGTGDGYEQYF. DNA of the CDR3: TGTGCCAGCTCACCCCTCGGGACAGGGGATGGGTACGAGCAGTACTTC.

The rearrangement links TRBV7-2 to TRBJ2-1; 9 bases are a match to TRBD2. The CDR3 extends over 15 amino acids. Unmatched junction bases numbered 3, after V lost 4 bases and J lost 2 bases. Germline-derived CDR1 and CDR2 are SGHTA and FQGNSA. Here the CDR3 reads CASSSSGVAYNEQFF. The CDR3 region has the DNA TGTGCCAGCAGCTCTAGCGGGGTGGCCTACAATGAGCAGTTCTTC. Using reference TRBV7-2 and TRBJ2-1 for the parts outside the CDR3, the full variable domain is GAGVSQSPSNKVTEKGKDVELRCDPISGHTALYWYRQSLGQGLEFLIYFQGNSAPDKSGLPSDRFSAERTGGSVSTLTIQRTQQEDSAVYLCASSSSGVAYNEQFFGPGTRLTVL.

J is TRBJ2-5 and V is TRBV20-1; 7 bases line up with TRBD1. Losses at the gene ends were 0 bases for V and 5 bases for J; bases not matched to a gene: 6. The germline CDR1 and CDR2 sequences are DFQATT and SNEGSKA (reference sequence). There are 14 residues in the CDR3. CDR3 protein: CSAREQGSWETQYF. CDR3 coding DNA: TGCAGTGCTAGAGAACAGGGGAGTTGGGAGACCCAGTACTTC.

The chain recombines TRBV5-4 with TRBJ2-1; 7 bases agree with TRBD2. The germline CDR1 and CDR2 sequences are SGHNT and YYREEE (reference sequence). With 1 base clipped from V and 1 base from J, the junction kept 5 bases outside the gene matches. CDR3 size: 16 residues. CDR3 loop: CASSLRSGGSYNEQFF. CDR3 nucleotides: TGTGCCAGCAGCTTGAGGTCGGGGGGTTCCTACAATGAGCAGTTCTTC.